This T cell receptor (beta chain) stems from a study of response to subunit inactivated influenza vaccine. Study-level findings and limits: Only a handful of new T cells, the authors suggested, are recruited with each seasonal influenza vaccination.

TCRdb redid the calling of the RT-PCR reads with MiXCR, one entry per CDR3 protein. The sample lists about 700,000 distinct CDR3 sequences; approximately 15% were seen once. The CDR3 has 17 amino acids. Germline CDR1 SQVTM, CDR2 ANQGSEA. V dropped 7 bases and J dropped 2 bases, with 26 bases sitting between them. This clonotype appeared many times. The antigen remains undetermined. The specimen comprised PBMCs from blood, sampled less than 15 days before vaccination. The chain has TRBV29-1 and TRBJ2-5; D is unresolved. The TCR was taken from a man aged 50 to 59 who received an inactivated influenza vaccine. CDR3 sequence: CSALIWVKGRVQETQYF. CDR3 bases: TGCAGCGCTTTAATATGGGTGAAAGGTCGGGTACAAGAGACCCAGTACTTC.